The 18 T cell receptor beta chains below were found in one sample sequenced in a study. TCRdb independently ran MiXCR on the RT-PCR reads; one entry per CDR3 protein. The table shows 650,000 to 800,000 distinct CDR3 sequences, with around 14% occurring only once. The sequencing sample was made of memory CD4+ T cells from blood. All receptors come from a female donor in good health, serving as a healthy control.

This clonotype was recorded many times. The chain has TRBV7-2 and TRBJ2-1, with D unclear. The V gene's germline CDR1 is SGHTA and CDR2 FQGNSA. Trimming removed 2 bases at V and 6 bases at J, with 11 bases between. The CDR3 runs 14 residues. The CDR3 spells CASSLMRSLNEQFF. Here the CDR3 DNA reads TGTGCCAGCAGCTTAATGCGGTCCCTCAATGAGCAGTTCTTC.

The table lists this clonotype with many counts. The chain is built from TRBV5-1 and TRBJ2-7, with D perhaps assigned TRBD1 or TRBD2 (6 bases each). In germline, CDR1 is SGHRS, CDR2 YFSETQ. V shed 4 bases and J shed 6 bases, with 17 bases lying between them. CDR3 length equals 14 residues. The CDR3 sequence: CASSPVGGMGEQYF. CDR3 DNA sequence: TGCGCCAGCAGCCCCGTAGGGGGGATGGGCGAGCAGTACTTC.

This chain uses TRBV7-9 with TRBJ2-7, with D perhaps given as TRBD1 or TRBD2 (6 bases each). The CDR3 has 15 amino acids. With 2 bases removed from V and 7 bases from J, the gap between germline ends came to 18 bases. CDR1 and CDR2 (germline): SEHNR, FQNEAQ (reference sequence). CDR3 loop: CASSLSGGGAGEQYF. The CDR3 DNA reads TGTGCCAGCAGCTTATCTGGGGGCGGTGCGGGGGAGCAGTACTTC.

This clonotype was seen more than once but under ten times. The gene calls are TRBV5-6 and TRBJ1-2, with a tentative D call TRBD1 (5 bases). Germline V gene lookup returns CDR1 SGHDT and CDR2 YYEEEE. The CDR3 totals 14 residues. V was cut by 2 bases and J by 6 bases, with 14 bases left in between. As DNA, the CDR3 is TGTGCCAGCAGCTTCGGGGACCGAGGAAATGGCTACACCTTC. This gives the protein CASSFGDRGNGYTF.

This clonotype was picked up a small number of times. The chain is built from TRBV28 and TRBJ2-2, with 10 bases lining up with TRBD2. J gave up 6 bases and V 6 bases, and 16 bases lay outside the gene matches. Germline CDR1 and CDR2: MDHEN and SYDVKM. The CDR3 contains 18 residues. CDR3 loop: CASSVFLFDGTSAGELFF. Written as DNA, the CDR3 is TGTGCCAGCAGCGTGTTCCTATTCGACGGGACTAGCGCCGGGGAGCTGTTTTTT.

This clonotype was observed a few times. The chain carries TRBV6-5 and TRBJ2-1; no definite D call. The V end lost 5 bases, the J end lost 8 bases, and 10 bases lay between the germline ends. The CDR3 is 12 amino acids. Germline V lookup: CDR1 MNHEY, CDR2 SVGAGI. The CDR3 protein is CASSKGWDEQFF. The CDR3 DNA sequence: TGTGCCAGCAGTAAAGGTTGGGATGAGCAGTTCTTC.

Of note for this clonotype: This could be a read error, since a much larger clone is one nucleotide away. The rearrangement uses TRBV5-1 and TRBJ2-1; D is unresolved. Germline V gives CDR1 SGHRS, CDR2 YFSETQ. The V and J ends lost 4 bases and 0 bases respectively, with 11 bases between them. The CDR3 extends over 15 amino acids. The CDR3 reads CASSIQPASYNEQFF. DNA for the CDR3: TGCGCCAGCAGCATACAGCCGGCCTCCTACAATGAGCAGTTCTTC.

This clonotype was seen many times. CDR3 region: CASSSTYTGYTEAFF. The CDR3 coding sequence is TGTGCCAGCAGCTCAACCTATACAGGGTACACTGAAGCTTTCTTT. The chain carries TRBV27 and TRBJ1-1, with D perhaps TRBD1 (6 bases). Germline CDR1 MNHEY, CDR2 SMNVEV (reference sequence). This CDR3 spans 15 amino acids. V was trimmed by 6 bases and J by 3 bases, leaving 17 bases between them.

There are a few counts of this clonotype. The chain uses TRBV7-9 and TRBJ1-1; 8 bases agree with TRBD1. This CDR3 spans 14 amino acids. The V gene end was trimmed by 4 bases and the J gene end by 5 bases; junction bases not matched to a gene: 6. The germline V gene encodes CDR1 SEHNR and CDR2 FQNEAQ (reference sequence). The CDR3 region has the DNA TGTGCCAGCAGCTACCGACAGGGGCCGACTGAAGCTTTCTTT. This encodes CASSYRQGPTEAFF.

This clonotype was found a few times. V gene TRBV3-1 combines with J gene TRBJ2-1, with 10 bases lining up with TRBD2. The CDR3 loop spans 18 amino acids. CDR1 is LGHDT, CDR2 YNNKEL, per germline (reference sequence). The J segment lost 7 bases and the V segment lost 4 bases, leaving 16 bases of the junction unmatched. CDR3 nucleotide sequence: TGTGCCAGCAGCCGACCGGGACTAGCGTCTCCACGGGGAAATGAGCAGTTCTTC. It codes for CASSRPGLASPRGNEQFF.

This clonotype was found a few times. The V gene is TRBV7-9, the J gene TRBJ1-4, with 9 nucleotides matching TRBD1. This CDR3 region has 14 residues. Germline lookup yields CDR1 SEHNR and CDR2 FQNEAQ (reference sequence). V was clipped by 5 bases and J by 8 bases; unmatched bases: 6. As DNA, the CDR3 is TGTGCCAGCAGCGTCACAGGGGGCTGGGAAAAACTGTTTTTT. It codes for CASSVTGGWEKLFF.

The chain links TRBV24-1 to TRBJ2-3; no clear D gene. The V gene's germline CDR1 is KGHDR and CDR2 SFDVKD. The CDR3 is made up of 14 amino acids. V shed 6 bases and J shed 2 bases, with 11 bases lying between them. The CDR3 region has the DNA TGTGCCACCAGTACCGGAGTAGTCACAGATACGCAGTATTTT. Protein: CATSTGVVTDTQYF.

This clonotype was counted ten times or more. The genes are TRBV20-1 and TRBJ2-7; perhaps D is TRBD1 or TRBD2 (5 bases each). This CDR3 has 14 amino acids. Germline loops: CDR1 DFQATT, CDR2 SNEGSKA (reference sequence). With 3 bases removed from V and 3 bases from J, the gap between germline ends came to 15 bases. CDR3 sequence reads: CSASWGGPDYEQYF. The CDR3 nucleotides read TGCAGTGCTAGTTGGGGCGGGCCGGACTACGAGCAGTACTTC.

The V and J genes are TRBV7-2 and TRBJ1-4; possibly TRBD1 for D (5 bases). The germline gives CDR1 SGHTA, CDR2 FQGNSA. CDR3 length equals 15 residues. The V and J ends lost 5 bases and 7 bases respectively, with 17 bases between them. The CDR3 DNA sequence: TGTGCCAGCAGCGGAAGAGGGGTCACGGGTGAAAAACTGTTTTTT. This sequence encodes CASSGRGVTGEKLFF.

CDR3 in DNA: TGCAGTGCTAGAGATAACAGGCAGGGCCCCTATGGCTACACCTTC. Encoded protein: CSARDNRQGPYGYTF. The chain carries TRBV20-1 and TRBJ1-2; TRBD1 might be the D (5 bases). Trimming pared 0 bases from V and 4 bases from J, leaving 15 bases between. Germline-derived CDR1 and CDR2 are DFQATT and SNEGSKA (reference sequence). The CDR3 loop spans 15 amino acids.

Notes on this clonotype: It may be a read error: a sequence one base away is much more abundant. No conserved phenylalanine or tryptophan ends this CDR3, so it is likely a read error. The chain employs TRBV30 and TRBJ2-1; maybe TRBD2 (5 bases). V lost 4 bases and J 2 bases, leaving 12 bases between the germline ends. This CDR3 spans 14 amino acids. Germline V gene sequence: CDR1 GTSNPN, CDR2 SVGIG (reference sequence). CDR3 loop: CAWTGIPTYNEQFL. CDR3 bases: TGTGCCTGGACGGGGATCCCGACCTACAATGAGCAGTTCCTC.

This clonotype has more than one count but fewer than ten. The chain joins TRBV28 to TRBJ2-3; TRBD2 aligns across 7 bases. CDR1 and CDR2 (germline): MDHEN, SYDVKM. J lost 4 bases, V lost 2 bases, and 3 bases had no gene match. The CDR3 sequence is 14 residues long. DNA for the CDR3: TGTGCCAGCAGTTTACGGGGAGGGGCAGATACGCAGTATTTT. Translating it yields CASSLRGGADTQYF. The entire variable domain, with the rest obtained from reference TRBV28 and TRBJ2-3, is as follows: DVKVTQSSRYLVKRTGEKVFLECVQDMDHENMFWYRQDPGLGLRLIYFSYDVKMKEKGDIPEGYSVSREKKERFSLILESASTNQTSMYLCASSLRGGADTQYFGPGTRLTVL.

This clonotype was counted at least ten times. The chain combines TRBV7-6 with TRBJ2-1; a weak D match, TRBD2 (6 bases). The CDR3 is 13 residues long. Germline V gives CDR1 SGHVS, CDR2 FNYEAQ. Trimming cost V 1 base and J 6 bases, with 7 bases left between them. The CDR3 DNA follows: TGTGCCAGCAGCTTAGAACTAGCCAATGAGCAGTTCTTC. This sequence encodes CASSLELANEQFF.